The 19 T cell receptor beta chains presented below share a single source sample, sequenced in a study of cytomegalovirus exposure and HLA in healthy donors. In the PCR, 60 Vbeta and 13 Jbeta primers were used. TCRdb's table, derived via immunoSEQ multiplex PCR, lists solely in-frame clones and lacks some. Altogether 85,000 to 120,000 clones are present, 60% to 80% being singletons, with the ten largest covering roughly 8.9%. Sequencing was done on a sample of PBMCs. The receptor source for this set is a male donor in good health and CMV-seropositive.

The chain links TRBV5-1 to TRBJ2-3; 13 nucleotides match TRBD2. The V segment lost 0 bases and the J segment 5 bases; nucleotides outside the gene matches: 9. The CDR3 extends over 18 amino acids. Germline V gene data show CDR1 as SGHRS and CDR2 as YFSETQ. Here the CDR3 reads CASSLARTSGSPGDTQYF. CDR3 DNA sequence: TGCGCCAGCAGCTTGGCAAGGACTAGCGGGAGTCCTGGAGATACGCAGTATTTT.

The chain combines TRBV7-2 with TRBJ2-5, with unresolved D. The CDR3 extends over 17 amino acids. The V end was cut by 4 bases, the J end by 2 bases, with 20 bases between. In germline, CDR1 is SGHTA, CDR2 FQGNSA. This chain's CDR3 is CASSSTHTLRRQETQYF. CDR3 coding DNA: TGTGCCAGCAGCTCCACCCACACCCTCAGGCGACAAGAGACCCAGTACTTC. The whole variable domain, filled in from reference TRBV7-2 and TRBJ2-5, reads GAGVSQSPSNKVTEKGKDVELRCDPISGHTALYWYRQSLGQGLEFLIYFQGNSAPDKSGLPSDRFSAERTGGSVSTLTIQRTQQEDSAVYLCASSSTHTLRRQETQYFGPGTRLLVL.

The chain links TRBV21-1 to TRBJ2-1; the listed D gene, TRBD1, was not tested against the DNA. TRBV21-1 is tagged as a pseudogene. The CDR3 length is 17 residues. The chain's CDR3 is CASSKRRDKIVYNEQFF. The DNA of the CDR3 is TGTGCCAGCAGCAAGCGACGGGACAAAATAGTCTACAATGAGCAGTTCTTC.

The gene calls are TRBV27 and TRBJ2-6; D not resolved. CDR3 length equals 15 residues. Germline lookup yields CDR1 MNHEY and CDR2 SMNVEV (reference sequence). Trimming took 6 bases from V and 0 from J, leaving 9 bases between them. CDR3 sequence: CASSPGGSGANVLTF. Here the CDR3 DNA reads TGTGCCAGCAGCCCCGGTGGCTCTGGGGCCAACGTCCTGACTTTC.

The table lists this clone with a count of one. The CDR3 spells CASSVTSYSTDTQYF. CDR3 sequence (DNA): TGTGCCAGCAGCGTCACTAGCTATAGCACAGATACGCAGTATTTT. The chain carries TRBV9 and TRBJ2-3; the D gene is possibly TRBD2 (6 bases). Germline assignment: CDR1 SGDLS and CDR2 YYNGEE. This CDR3 has 15 residues. Deletions cut 2 bases from V and 0 bases from J, with 10 bases between.

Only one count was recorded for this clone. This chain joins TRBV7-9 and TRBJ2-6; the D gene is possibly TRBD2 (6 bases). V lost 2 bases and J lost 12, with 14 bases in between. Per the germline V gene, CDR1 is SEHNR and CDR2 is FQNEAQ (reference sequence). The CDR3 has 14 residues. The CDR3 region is CASSLRNTGVVLTF. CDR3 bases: TGTGCCAGCAGCTTAAGGAACACGGGGGTCGTCCTGACTTTC. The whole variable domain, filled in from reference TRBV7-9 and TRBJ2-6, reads DTGVSQNPRHKITKRGQNVTFRCDPISEHNRLYWYRQTLGQGPEFLTYFQNEAQLEKSRLLSDRFSAERPKGSFSTLEIQRTEQGDSAMYLCASSLRNTGVVLTFGAGSRLTVL.

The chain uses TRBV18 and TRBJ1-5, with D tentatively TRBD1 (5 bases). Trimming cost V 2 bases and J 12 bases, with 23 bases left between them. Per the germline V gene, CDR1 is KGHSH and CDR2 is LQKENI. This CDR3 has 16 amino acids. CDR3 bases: TGTGCCAGCTCACCAGTTGGTTCGAGCCGGGGAGGGGACCAGCATTTT. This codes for CASSPVGSSRGGDQHF.

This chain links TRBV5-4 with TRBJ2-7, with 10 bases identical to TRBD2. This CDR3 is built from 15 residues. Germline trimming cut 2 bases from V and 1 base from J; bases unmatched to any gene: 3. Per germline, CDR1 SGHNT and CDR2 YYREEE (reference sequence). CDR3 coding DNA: TGTGCCAGCAGCTTAGGGACTAGCGCTTCCTACGAGCAGTACTTC. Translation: CASSLGTSASYEQYF.

The CDR3 spells CASSRQFEAFF. CDR3 coding DNA: TGTGCCAGTAGTAGACAGTTTGAAGCTTTCTTT. The chain is built from TRBV19 and TRBJ1-1, with a weak D call TRBD1 (5 bases). The CDR3 spans 11 residues. V was pared by 4 bases and J by 7 bases, with 7 bases between. Germline V lookup: CDR1 LNHDA, CDR2 SQIVND (reference sequence). The variable domain in full, with the rest retrieved from reference TRBV19 and TRBJ1-1, is DGGITQSPKYLFRKEGQNVTLSCEQNLNHDAMYWYRQDPGQGLRLIYYSQIVNDFQKGDIAEGYSVSREKKESFPLTVTSAQKNPTAFYLCASSRQFEAFFGQGTRLTVV.

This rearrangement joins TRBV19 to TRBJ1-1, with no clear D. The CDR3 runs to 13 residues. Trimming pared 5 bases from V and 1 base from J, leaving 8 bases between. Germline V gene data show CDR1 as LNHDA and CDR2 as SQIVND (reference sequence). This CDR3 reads CASSPRANTEAFF. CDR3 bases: TGTGCCAGTAGTCCGCGGGCGAACACTGAAGCTTTCTTT.

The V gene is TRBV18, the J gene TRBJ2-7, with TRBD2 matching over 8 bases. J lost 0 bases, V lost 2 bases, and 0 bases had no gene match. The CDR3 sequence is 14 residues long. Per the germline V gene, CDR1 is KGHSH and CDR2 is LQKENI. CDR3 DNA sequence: TGTGCCAGCTCACCAGGGACTAGCTCCTACGAGCAGTACTTC. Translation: CASSPGTSSYEQYF.

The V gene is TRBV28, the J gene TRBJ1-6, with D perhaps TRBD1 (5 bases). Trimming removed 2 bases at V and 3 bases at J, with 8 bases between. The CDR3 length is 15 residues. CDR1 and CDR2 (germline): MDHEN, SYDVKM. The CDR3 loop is CASSLDSRYNSPLHF. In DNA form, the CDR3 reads TGTGCCAGCAGTTTAGACAGTCGCTATAATTCACCCCTCCACTTT.

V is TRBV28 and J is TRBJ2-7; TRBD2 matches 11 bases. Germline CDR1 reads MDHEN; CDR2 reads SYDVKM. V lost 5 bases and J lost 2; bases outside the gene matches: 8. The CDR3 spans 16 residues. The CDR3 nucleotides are TGTGCCAGCAGTATTGGACTAGCGGGTACAACCTACGAGCAGTACTTC. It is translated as CASSIGLAGTTYEQYF.

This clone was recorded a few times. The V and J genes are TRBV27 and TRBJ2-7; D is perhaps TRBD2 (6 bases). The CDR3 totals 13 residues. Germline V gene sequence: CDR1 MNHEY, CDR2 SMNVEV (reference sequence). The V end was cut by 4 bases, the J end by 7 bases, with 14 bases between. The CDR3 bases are TGTGCCAGCAGTTGGGCACGGGAGAGGGAGCAGTACTTC. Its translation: CASSWAREREQYF.

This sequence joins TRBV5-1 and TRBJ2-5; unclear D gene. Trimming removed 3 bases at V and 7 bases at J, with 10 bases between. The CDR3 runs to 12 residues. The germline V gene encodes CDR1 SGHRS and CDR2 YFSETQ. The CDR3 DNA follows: TGCGCCAGCAGCTGGTCGCCCGGGACCCAGTACTTC. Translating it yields CASSWSPGTQYF.

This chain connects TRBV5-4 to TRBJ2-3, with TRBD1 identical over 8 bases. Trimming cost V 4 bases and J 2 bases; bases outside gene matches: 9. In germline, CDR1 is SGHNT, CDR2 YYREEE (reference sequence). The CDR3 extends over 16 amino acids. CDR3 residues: CASSPYRGLVTDTQYF. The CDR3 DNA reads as TGTGCCAGCAGCCCTTACAGGGGGTTAGTCACAGATACGCAGTATTTT.

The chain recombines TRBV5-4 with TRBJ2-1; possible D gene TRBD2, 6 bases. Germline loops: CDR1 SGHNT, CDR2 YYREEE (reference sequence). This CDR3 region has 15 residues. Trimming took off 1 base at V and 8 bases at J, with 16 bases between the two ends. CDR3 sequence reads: CASSLWLGGYDEQFF. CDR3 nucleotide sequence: TGTGCCAGCAGCTTGTGGCTAGGAGGGTACGATGAGCAGTTCTTC.

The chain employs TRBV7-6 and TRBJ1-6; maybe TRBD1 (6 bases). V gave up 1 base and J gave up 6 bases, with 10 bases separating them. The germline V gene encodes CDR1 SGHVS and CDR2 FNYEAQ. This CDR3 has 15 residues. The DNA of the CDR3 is TGTGCCAGCAGCTTAGAGCAGGGGCCTAATTCACCCCTCCACTTT. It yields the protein CASSLEQGPNSPLHF.

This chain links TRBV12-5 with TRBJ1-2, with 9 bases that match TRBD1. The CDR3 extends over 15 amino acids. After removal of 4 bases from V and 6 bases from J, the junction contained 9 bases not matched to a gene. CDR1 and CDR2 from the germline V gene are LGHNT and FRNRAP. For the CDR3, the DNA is TGTGCTAGTGGTTCTGGACAGGGGAAGGGGGATGGCTACACCTTC. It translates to CASGSGQGKGDGYTF.